This paragraph reports one T cell receptor beta chain. The CDR3 has 11 residues. Germline V gives CDR1 GTSNPN, CDR2 SVGIG (reference sequence). Data came from immunoSEQ multiplex PCR; TCRdb stores just in-frame clones and leaves some out. Counted here are about 230,000 clones, roughly 91% occurring once; the ten biggest clones make up 3% to 4%. These data come from a study of blood T cell repertoires in COVID-19. The overall study: PBMCs, B-cell-depleted T cells, or T cells were the source of the cDNA or gDNA that made up the material.

Adults between roughly 18 and 90 years of age took part from about 24 US areas. Participant-given clinical history determined each cohort assignment. The sample taken for sequencing was PBMCs or T cells enriched from blood (not recorded which). This chain uses TRBV30 with TRBJ1-5, with a possible D match to TRBD1 (5 bases). The TCR sequence derives from a woman in her twenties or thirties with acute COVID-19. The CDR3 protein is CARRGNQPQHF. As DNA, the CDR3 is TGTGCGCGGAGGGGAAATCAGCCCCAGCATTTT.